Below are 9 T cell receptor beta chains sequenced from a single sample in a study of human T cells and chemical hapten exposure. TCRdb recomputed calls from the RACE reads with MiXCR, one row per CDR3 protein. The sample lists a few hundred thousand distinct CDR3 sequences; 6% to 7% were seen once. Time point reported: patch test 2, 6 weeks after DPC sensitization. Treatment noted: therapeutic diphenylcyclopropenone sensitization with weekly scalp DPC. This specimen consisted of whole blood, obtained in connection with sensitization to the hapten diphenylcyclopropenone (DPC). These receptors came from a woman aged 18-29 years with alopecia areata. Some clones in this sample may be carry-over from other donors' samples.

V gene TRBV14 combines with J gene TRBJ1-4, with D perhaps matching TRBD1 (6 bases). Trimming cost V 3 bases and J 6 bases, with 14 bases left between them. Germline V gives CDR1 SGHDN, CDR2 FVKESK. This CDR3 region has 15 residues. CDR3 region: CASSHRGGTDEKLFF. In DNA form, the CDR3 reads TGTGCCAGCAGCCATCGAGGGGGGACGGATGAAAAACTGTTTTTT.

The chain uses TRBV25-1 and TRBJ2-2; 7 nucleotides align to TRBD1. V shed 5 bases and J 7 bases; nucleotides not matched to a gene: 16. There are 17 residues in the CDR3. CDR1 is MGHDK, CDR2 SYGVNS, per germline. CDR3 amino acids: CASSSPGQISISGELFF. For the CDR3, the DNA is TGTGCCAGCAGTTCCCCGGGACAGATCTCTATAAGCGGGGAGCTGTTTTTT. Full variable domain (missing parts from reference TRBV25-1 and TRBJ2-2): EADIYQTPRYLVIGTGKKITLECSQTMGHDKMYWYQQDPGMELHLIHYSYGVNSTEKGDLSSESTVSRIRTEHFPLTLESARPSHTSQYLCASSSPGQISISGELFFGEGSRLTVL.

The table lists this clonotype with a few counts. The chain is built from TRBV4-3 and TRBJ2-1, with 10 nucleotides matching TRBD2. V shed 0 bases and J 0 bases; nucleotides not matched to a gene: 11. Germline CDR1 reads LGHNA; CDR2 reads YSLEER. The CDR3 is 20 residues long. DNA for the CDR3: TGCGCCAGCAGCCAAGATCCGCCGAAGGGACTAGCGAACTCCTACAATGAGCAGTTCTTC. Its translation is CASSQDPPKGLANSYNEQFF.

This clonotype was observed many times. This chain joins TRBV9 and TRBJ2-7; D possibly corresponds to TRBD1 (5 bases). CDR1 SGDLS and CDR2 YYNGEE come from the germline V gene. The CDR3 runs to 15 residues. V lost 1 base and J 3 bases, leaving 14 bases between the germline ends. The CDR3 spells CASSVQGSPLYEQYF. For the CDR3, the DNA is TGTGCCAGCAGCGTACAGGGTTCCCCTCTCTACGAGCAGTACTTC.

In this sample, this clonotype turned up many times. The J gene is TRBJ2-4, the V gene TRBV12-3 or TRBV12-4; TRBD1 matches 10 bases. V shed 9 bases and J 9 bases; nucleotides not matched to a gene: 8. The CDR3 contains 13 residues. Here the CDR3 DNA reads TGTGCCAGTACCGGGACAGGGGCGTTCATTCAGTACTTC. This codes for CASTGTGAFIQYF.

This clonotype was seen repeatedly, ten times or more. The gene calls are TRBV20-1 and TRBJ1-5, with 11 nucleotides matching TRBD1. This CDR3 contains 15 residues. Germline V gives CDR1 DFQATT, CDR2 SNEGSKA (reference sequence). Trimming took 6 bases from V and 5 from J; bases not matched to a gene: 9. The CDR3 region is CSARRTGGADQPQHF. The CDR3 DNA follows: TGCAGTGCCCGACGGACAGGGGGCGCCGATCAGCCCCAGCATTTT.

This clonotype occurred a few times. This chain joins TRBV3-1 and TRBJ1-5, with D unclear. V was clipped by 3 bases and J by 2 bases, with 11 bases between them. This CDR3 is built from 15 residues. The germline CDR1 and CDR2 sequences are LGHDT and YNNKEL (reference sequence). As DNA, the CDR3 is TGTGCCAGCAGCCAGAATATGTTTGGCAATCAGCCCCAGCATTTT. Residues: CASSQNMFGNQPQHF.

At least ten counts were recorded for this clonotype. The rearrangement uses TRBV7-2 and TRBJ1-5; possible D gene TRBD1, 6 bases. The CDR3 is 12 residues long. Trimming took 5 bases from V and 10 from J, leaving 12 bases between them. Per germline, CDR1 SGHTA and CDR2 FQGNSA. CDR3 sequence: CASSVDRSPQHF. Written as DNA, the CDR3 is TGTGCCAGCAGCGTCGACAGGTCTCCCCAGCATTTT.

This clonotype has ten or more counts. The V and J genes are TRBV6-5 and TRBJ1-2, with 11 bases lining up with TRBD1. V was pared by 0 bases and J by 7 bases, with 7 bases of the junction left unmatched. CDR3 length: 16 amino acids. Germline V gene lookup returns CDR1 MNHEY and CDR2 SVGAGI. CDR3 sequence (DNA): TGTGCCAGCAGTTACTCGATTGGACAGGGGGCGTTTGGCTACACCTTC. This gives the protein CASSYSIGQGAFGYTF.